These 12 T cell receptor beta chains came from one sample sequenced in a study of blood T cell repertoires in COVID-19 (dated by TCRdb to 2019 to 2021). Library generation was performed with the immunoSEQ multiplex PCR assay. Drawn from immuneACCESS, this table holds only the in-frame rearrangements with V and J called that TCRdb kept. Clones are partly lost; checked studies trace under half to an unresolved V gene and leave the rest unexplained. The sample profile shows approximately 69,000 clones; roughly 79% of them were found once. The ten largest clones take up 20% of the sample. Sequenced: peripheral blood. Receptors originate from a woman aged 70 to 79 with acute or convalescent COVID-19.

The J gene is TRBJ2-1, the V gene TRBV7-9, with a possible D match to TRBD2 (6 bases). Germline V gene data show CDR1 as SEHNR and CDR2 as FQNEAQ (reference sequence). The V end was cut by 3 bases, the J end by 6 bases, with 18 bases between. This CDR3 comprises 16 residues. CDR3 coding DNA: TGTGCCAGCAGCTTTGGTACTTCCGGGAGCCGCAATGAGCAGTTCTTC. Its protein product is CASSFGTSGSRNEQFF. The complete variable domain, with remaining parts taken from reference TRBV7-9 and TRBJ2-1, reads DTGVSQNPRHKITKRGQNVTFRCDPISEHNRLYWYRQTLGQGPEFLTYFQNEAQLEKSRLLSDRFSAERPKGSFSTLEIQRTEQGDSAMYLCASSFGTSGSRNEQFFGPGTRLTVL.

The CDR3 loop reads CASSLGTFTGGEQYF. The CDR3 bases are TGCGCCAGCAGCTTGGGAACATTTACAGGGGGCGAGCAGTACTTC. The chain uses TRBV5-1 and TRBJ2-7; 8 nucleotides agree with TRBD1. Germline V gene sequence: CDR1 SGHRS, CDR2 YFSETQ. This CDR3 has 15 amino acids. The V segment lost 0 bases and the J segment 6 bases; nucleotides outside the gene matches: 8.

The chain combines TRBV2 with TRBJ2-7; 7 nucleotides match TRBD1. The CDR3 is made up of 13 amino acids. Germline CDR1 is SNHLY and CDR2 is FYNNEI. J gave up 7 bases and V 6 bases, and 9 bases lay outside the gene matches. The CDR3 spells CASSASQGWEQYF. Here the CDR3 DNA reads TGTGCCAGCAGCGCCTCACAGGGGTGGGAGCAGTACTTC.

The V call is TRBV19, the J call TRBJ2-1, with D uncertain. Germline V gene sequence: CDR1 LNHDA, CDR2 SQIVND (reference sequence). The CDR3 spans 14 residues. V lost 5 bases, J lost 6 bases, and 14 bases lay in between. In DNA form, the CDR3 reads TGTGCCAGTAGTGCCCCCTCTAGAGCCAATGAGCAGTTCTTC. Its protein is CASSAPSRANEQFF.

The chain couples TRBV18 to TRBJ1-1; 11 nucleotides align to TRBD1. Per the germline V gene, CDR1 is KGHSH and CDR2 is LQKENI. The CDR3 loop spans 14 amino acids. The ends lost 5 bases at V and 1 base at J; junction bases unmatched: 0. CDR3 sequence reads: CASSGTGGNTEAFF. DNA for the CDR3: TGTGCCAGCTCAGGGACAGGGGGGAACACTGAAGCTTTCTTT. The variable domain in full, completed from reference TRBV18 and TRBJ1-1, reads NAGVMQNPRHLVRRRGQEARLRCSPMKGHSHVYWYRQLPEEGLKFMVYLQKENIIDESGMPKERFSAEFPKEGPSILRIQQVVRGDSAAYFCASSGTGGNTEAFFGQGTRLTVV.

This chain connects TRBV4-2 to TRBJ2-1; 9 positions match TRBD2. V was clipped by 4 bases and J by 5 bases; unmatched bases: 6. Germline V CDR1 and CDR2: LGHNA, YNFKEQ. The CDR3 runs 15 residues. Here the CDR3 reads CASSRFSGGNNEQFF. CDR3 sequence (DNA): TGTGCCAGCAGCCGGTTTAGCGGGGGAAACAATGAGCAGTTCTTC.

The chain links TRBV24-1 to TRBJ2-1, with 10 positions matching TRBD2. The germline CDR1 and CDR2 sequences are KGHDR and SFDVKD. J was trimmed by 6 bases and V by 4 bases; bases with no gene match: 5. The CDR3 has 15 residues. CDR3 residues: CATSETSGNPNEQFF. Written as DNA, the CDR3 is TGTGCCACCAGTGAAACTAGCGGGAACCCCAATGAGCAGTTCTTC.

This rearrangement joins TRBV6-5 to TRBJ2-7, with D maybe TRBD2 (6 bases). CDR1 is MNHEY and CDR2 is SVGAGI in the germline V gene. Trimming shortened V by 10 bases and J by 3 bases, and 13 bases separated the two germline ends. The CDR3 extends over 12 amino acids. The CDR3 loop is CATGGIGYEQYF. CDR3 coding DNA: TGTGCCACCGGCGGGATCGGCTACGAGCAGTACTTC.

The V gene is TRBV5-1, the J gene TRBJ1-6; D is possibly TRBD1 (5 bases). Deletions cut 7 bases from V and 0 bases from J, with 17 bases between. There are 17 residues in the CDR3. Germline-derived CDR1 and CDR2 are SGHRS and YFSETQ. For the CDR3, the DNA is TGCGCCAGCGCACGACAGTCCCTAAGCTCCTATAATTCACCCCTCCACTTT. Translation gives CASARQSLSSYNSPLHF. Supplemented by reference TRBV5-1 and TRBJ1-6, the full variable domain reads KAGVTQTPRYLIKTRGQQVTLSCSPISGHRSVSWYQQTPGQGLQFLFEYFSETQRNKGNFPGRFSGRQFSNSRSEMNVSTLELGDSALYLCASARQSLSSYNSPLHFGNGTRLTVT.

The V call is TRBV19, the J call TRBJ2-7, with TRBD1 matching over 7 bases. Trimming removed 5 bases from V and 3 bases from J; junction bases left unmatched: 7. The germline CDR1 and CDR2 sequences are LNHDA and SQIVND (reference sequence). The length of the CDR3 is 14 residues. The CDR3, as DNA: TGTGCCAGTAGTCCCCGGGACAGACACTACGAGCAGTACTTC. Protein product: CASSPRDRHYEQYF.

The chain couples TRBV29-1 to TRBJ2-7; D gene ambiguous. V gave up 4 bases and J gave up 0 bases, with 10 bases separating them. The CDR3 covers 13 residues. Per germline, CDR1 SQVTM and CDR2 ANQGSEA. The DNA for the CDR3 is TGCAGCGTTGTCCCCCGGAGCTCCTACGAGCAGTACTTC. Its protein is CSVVPRSSYEQYF.

CDR3 sequence reads: CASSLPRGQETQYF. For the CDR3, the DNA is TGTGCCAGCAGCTTACCGAGAGGCCAAGAGACCCAGTACTTC. The genes are TRBV7-9 and TRBJ2-5; no clear D. V dropped 2 bases and J dropped 1 base, with 8 bases sitting between them. This CDR3 contains 14 residues. Germline V gives CDR1 SEHNR, CDR2 FQNEAQ (reference sequence).